This paragraph reports one T cell receptor beta chain. Authors' processing steps: How many nucleated cells were present was estimated from reference gene primer amplification. The data were produced by immunoSEQ multiplex PCR, yet TCRdb's version contains in-frame clones alone and is incomplete. The V and J calls and the clone size are those of that table, but D and trimming were determined from the DNA. The sample yields about 59,000 clones, roughly 80% seen once. The data derive from a study of blood T cell repertoires in COVID-19. The wider study: T cells, B-cell-depleted T cells, or PBMCs provided the cDNA or gDNA that served as material.

There are 15 residues in the CDR3. The sequenced material came from peripheral blood. The receptor was derived from a woman aged 70-85 years with acute or convalescent COVID-19. The rearrangement uses TRBV21-1 and TRBJ1-1; the table gives TRBD1 as D, unverified against the DNA. TRBV21-1 is a documented pseudogene. The CDR3 here is CASSIGQGNGTEAFF. The CDR3 bases are TGTGCCAGCAGCATTGGACAGGGGAATGGGACTGAAGCTTTCTTT.